This is a list of T cell receptor beta chains from one sample in a study of blood T cell repertoires in COVID-19. Profiling relied on immunoSEQ multiplex PCR, and the TCRdb table lists in-frame clones only, not all of them. The table records roughly 200,000 clones, 88% of them present only once. Sequencing was performed on peripheral blood. The receptor source for this set is a man aged 18-30 years with active or convalescent COVID-19. The CDR3 runs from the conserved cysteine through the conserved F or W. D genes are given only for firm matches. Size values are once, few and many counts, or a class for expanded clones, and some rows have none.

clone_size,d_call,j_call,v_call,cdr3_aa,cdr3_nt
once,-,TRBJ2-3,TRBV5-1,CASSLAQARDTQYF,TGCGCCAGCAGCTTGGCCCAGGCGCGAGATACGCAGTATTTT
-,TRBD2,TRBJ2-7,TRBV5-1,CASSLEPGLAYEQYF,TGCGCCAGCAGCTTGGAACCGGGACTAGCCTACGAGCAGTACTTC
-,TRBD2,TRBJ2-7,TRBV6-2/TRBV6-3,CASSYSGLAGVDEQYF,TGTGCCAGCAGTTACTCAGGACTAGCGGGAGTGGACGAGCAGTACTTC
-,TRBD2,TRBJ2-5,TRBV10-3,CAISEPSGGVQETQYF,TGTGCCATCAGTGAGCCTAGCGGGGGGGTGCAAGAGACCCAGTACTTC
-,-,TRBJ1-2,TRBV7-8,CASSPDRNYGYTF,TGTGCCAGCAGTCCGGACAGAAACTATGGCTACACCTTC
few,TRBD1,TRBJ1-2,TRBV3-1/TRBV3-2,CASSQDLGQAYGYTF,TGTGCCAGCAGCCAAGATCTGGGACAGGCTTATGGCTACACCTTC
-,TRBD1,TRBJ1-1,TRBV6-5,CASRPTGMNTEAFF,TGTGCCAGCAGACCGACAGGGATGAACACTGAAGCTTTCTTT
-,TRBD2,TRBJ2-2,TRBV3-1/TRBV3-2,CASSLPSGREWNTGELFF,TGTGCCAGCAGCCTGCCTTCGGGGCGGGAGTGGAACACCGGGGAGCTGTTTTTT
-,-,TRBJ2-7,TRBV7-7,CASSLDSGNEQYF,TGTGCTAGCAGCTTAGATAGCGGCAACGAGCAGTACTTC
-,TRBD2,TRBJ2-7,TRBV5-5,CASSPGLAGSYEQYF,TGTGCCAGCAGCCCGGGACTAGCGGGGTCCTACGAGCAGTACTTC
-,TRBD1,TRBJ1-2,TRBV5-1,CASSLGMDRANYGYTF,TGCGCCAGCAGCTTGGGTATGGACAGGGCGAACTATGGCTACACCTTC
-,TRBD2,TRBJ2-2,TRBV6-4,CASSDTLLVAGGITGELFF,TGTGCCAGCAGTGATACGCTGTTGGTAGCGGGAGGAATCACCGGGGAGCTGTTTTTT
-,TRBD1,TRBJ2-1,TRBV18,CASSPRQGLSSYNEQFF,TGTGCCAGCTCACCCAGACAGGGTCTAAGCTCCTACAATGAGCAGTTCTTC
once,-,TRBJ2-7,TRBV7-8,CASTITGISDYEQYF,TGTGCCAGCACGATTACAGGGATATCTGACTACGAGCAGTACTTC
-,TRBD1,TRBJ1-1,TRBV27,CASSLAGGLGTEAFF,TGTGCCAGCAGTTTGGCAGGGGGCCTGGGAACTGAAGCTTTCTTT
-,TRBD2,TRBJ2-5,TRBV9,CASSETSGQETQYF,TGTGCCAGCAGCGAGACTAGCGGACAAGAGACCCAGTACTTC
-,TRBD1,TRBJ1-1,TRBV5-1,CASSLTGKNTEAFF,TGCGCCAGCTCATTGACAGGGAAGAACACTGAAGCTTTCTTT
-,TRBD2,TRBJ2-1,TRBV5-1,CASSWLAGANEQFF,TGCGCCAGCAGTTGGCTAGCGGGAGCCAATGAGCAGTTCTTC